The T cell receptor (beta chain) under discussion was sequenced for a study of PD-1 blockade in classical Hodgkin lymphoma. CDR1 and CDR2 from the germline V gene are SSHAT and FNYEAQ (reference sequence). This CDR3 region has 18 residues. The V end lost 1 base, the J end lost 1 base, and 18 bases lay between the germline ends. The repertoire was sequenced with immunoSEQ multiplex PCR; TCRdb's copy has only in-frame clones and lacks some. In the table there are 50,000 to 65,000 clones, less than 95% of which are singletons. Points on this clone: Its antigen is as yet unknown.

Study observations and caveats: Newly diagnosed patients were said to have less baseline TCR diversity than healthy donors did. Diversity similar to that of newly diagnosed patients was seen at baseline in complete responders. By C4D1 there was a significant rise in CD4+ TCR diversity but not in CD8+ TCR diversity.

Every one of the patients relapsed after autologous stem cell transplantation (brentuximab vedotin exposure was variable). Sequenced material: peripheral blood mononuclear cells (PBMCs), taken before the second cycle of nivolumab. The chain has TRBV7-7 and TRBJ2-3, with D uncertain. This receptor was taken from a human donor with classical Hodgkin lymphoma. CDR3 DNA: TGTGCCAGCAGCTTAGTGCCTTACCGAACAGCCGGCACAGATACGCAGTATTTT. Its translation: CASSLVPYRTAGTDTQYF.